The entry below gives a single T cell receptor beta chain sequence along with its context. Its binding antigen is unknown. The sample holds no much larger clone one base away, and base qualities are not on file. These data belong to a study of control samples from healthy donors and cancer patients (dated by TCRdb to 2020 to 2022). The CDR3 covers 17 residues, taking in both the cysteine and the phenylalanine. This entry keeps only the CDR3 DNA: 51 bases, framed from base 1. The CDR1 and CDR2 encoded by the germline V gene are SGHTA and FQGNSA. V is pruned by 1 base and J by 2 bases, leaving 7 bases of the junction without a gene match. The library was built by means of the immunoSEQ multiplex PCR assay. Entries here come from immuneACCESS through TCRdb and include only in-frame sequences with V and J called. Some clones fail to appear in such tables; in the studies checked, an unresolved V gene covers under half of the shortfall, and the cause of the remainder is unknown. The sample includes about 44,000 clones, with over 75% observed a single time. The ten largest clones capture roughly 10% of the sample.

Input material: PBMCs. The chain joins TRBV7-2 to TRBJ1-5, with TRBD1 matching 8 junction bases. The TCR sequence derives from a woman in her sixties or seventies with lung cancer. The nucleotides are TGTGCCAGCAGCTTAGGGGGCGGACAGGGACGCAATCAGCCCCAGCATTTT. Translated, this is CASSLGGGQGRNQPQHF. The variable domain in full, with residues beyond the CDR3 obtained from the reference TRBV7-2 and TRBJ1-5 genes, is GAGVSQSPSNKVTEKGKDVELRCDPISGHTALYWYRQSLGQGLEFLIYFQGNSAPDKSGLPSDRFSAERTGGSVSTLTIQRTQQEDSAVYLCASSLGGGQGRNQPQHFGDGTRLSIL.